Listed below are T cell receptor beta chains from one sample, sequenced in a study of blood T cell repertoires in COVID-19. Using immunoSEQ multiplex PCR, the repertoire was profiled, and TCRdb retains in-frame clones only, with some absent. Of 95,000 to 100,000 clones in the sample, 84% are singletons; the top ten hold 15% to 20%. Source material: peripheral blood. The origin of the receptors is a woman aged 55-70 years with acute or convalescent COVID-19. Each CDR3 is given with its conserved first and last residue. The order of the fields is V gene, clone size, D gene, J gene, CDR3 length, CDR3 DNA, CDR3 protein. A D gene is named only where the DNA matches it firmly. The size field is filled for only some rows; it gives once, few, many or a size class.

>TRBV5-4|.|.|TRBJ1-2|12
TGTGCCAGCAGCCCAGTAGGGGCCGGCTACACCTTC
CASSPVGAGYTF
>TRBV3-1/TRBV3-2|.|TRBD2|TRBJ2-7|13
TGTGCCAGCAGCCAAGGTCGGGGGGTCGAGCAGTACTTC
CASSQGRGVEQYF
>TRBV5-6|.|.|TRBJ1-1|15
TGTGCCAGCAGTCAAGGATACGGGGGGAACACTGAAGCTTTCTTT
CASSQGYGGNTEAFF
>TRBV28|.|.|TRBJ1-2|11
TGTGCCAGCAGTTTATATGGGGCCTACACCTTC
CASSLYGAYTF
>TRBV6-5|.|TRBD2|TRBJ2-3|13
TGTGCCAGTAAGCGGGGGGGCACAGATACGCAGTATTTT
CASKRGGTDTQYF
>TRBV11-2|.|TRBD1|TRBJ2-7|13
TGTGCCAGCAGCTCCACAGGGGTAGGGGAGCAGTACTTC
CASSSTGVGEQYF
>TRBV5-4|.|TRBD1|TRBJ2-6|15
TGTGCCAGCAGCCTGGACAGGGCTGGGGCCAACGTCCTGACTTTC
CASSLDRAGANVLTF
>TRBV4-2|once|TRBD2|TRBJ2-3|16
TGTGCCAGCAGCCAAGAAGCGGGGGGGCTTCGGGTTACGCAGTATTTT
CASSQEAGGLRVTQYF
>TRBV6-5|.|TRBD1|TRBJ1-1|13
TGTGCCAGCAGATGGGACAGGAACACTGAAGCTTTCTTT
CASRWDRNTEAFF
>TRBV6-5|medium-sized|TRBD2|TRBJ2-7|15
TGTGCCAGCAGTACCTTAGCGGGGGGGCCTTACGAGCAGTACTTC
CASSTLAGGPYEQYF
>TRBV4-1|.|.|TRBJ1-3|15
TGCGCCAGCAGCCAATATGGCAGATCGGGAAACACCATATATTTT
CASSQYGRSGNTIYF
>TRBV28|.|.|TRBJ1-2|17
TGTGCCAGCAGTTTCTGGCGGGGTAAGAAGGGCCTCTATGGCTACACCTTC
CASSFWRGKKGLYGYTF
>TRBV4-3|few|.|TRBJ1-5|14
TGCGCCAGCAGCCAGACAGGTGGGGCTCAGCCCCAGCATTTT
CASSQTGGAQPQHF
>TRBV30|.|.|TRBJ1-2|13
TGTGCCCTCCGGACAAGAACCAACTATGGCTACACCTTC
CALRTRTNYGYTF
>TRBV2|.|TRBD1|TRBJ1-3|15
TGTGCCAGCAGTGCCCGGACAGGGAATGGAAACACCATATATTTT
CASSARTGNGNTIYF
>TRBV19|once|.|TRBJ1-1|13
TGTGCCAGTAGTACGATATCGGACACTGAAGCTTTCTTT
CASSTISDTEAFF
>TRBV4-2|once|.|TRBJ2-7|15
TGTGCCAGCAGTGCCCAGCTAGGGGTCTCGAGCGAGCAGTACTTC
CASSAQLGVSSEQYF
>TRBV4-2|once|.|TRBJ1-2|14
TGTGCCAGCAGCCAAGCGTACAGGGCAGATGGCTACACCTTC
CASSQAYRADGYTF
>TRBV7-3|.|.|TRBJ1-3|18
TGTGCCAGCAGCGCTCATCCCCCAGGTGACACCTCTGGAAACACCATATATTTT
CASSAHPPGDTSGNTIYF
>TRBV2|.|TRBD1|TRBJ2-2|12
TGTGCCAGTAGACAGGGAGCCGGGGAGCTGTTTTTT
CASRQGAGELFF
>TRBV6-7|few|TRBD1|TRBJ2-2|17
TGTGCCAGCAGTTACCGGGAACAGGGGTTATACACCGGGGAGCTGTTTTTT
CASSYREQGLYTGELFF
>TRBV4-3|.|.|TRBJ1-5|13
TGCGCCAGCAGCCAAGCTCGGGATCAGCCCCAGCATTTT
CASSQARDQPQHF
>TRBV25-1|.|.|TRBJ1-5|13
TGTGCCAGCAGTGAATTTGGGGGCGAGCCCCAGCATTTT
CASSEFGGEPQHF
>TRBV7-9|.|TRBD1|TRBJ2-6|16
TGTGCCAGCAGCGAATACAGGGGCCCTGGGGCCAACGTCCTGACTTTC
CASSEYRGPGANVLTF
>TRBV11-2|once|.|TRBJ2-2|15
TGTGCCAGCAGCTTACAAACAGTACAAACCGGGGAGCTGTTTTTT
CASSLQTVQTGELFF
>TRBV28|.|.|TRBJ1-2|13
TGTGCCAGCAGGCGAACAGGGCCGGGCGGCTACACCTTC
CASRRTGPGGYTF
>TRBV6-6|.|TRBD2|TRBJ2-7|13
TGTGCCAGCCGCCGGGGGGGAGGGGACGAGCAGTACTTC
CASRRGGGDEQYF
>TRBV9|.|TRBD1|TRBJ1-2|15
TGTGCCAGCACCAGCGGGACAGGGTCTTATGGGGGCTACACCTTC
CASTSGTGSYGGYTF
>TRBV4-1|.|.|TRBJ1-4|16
TGCGCCAGCAGCCAAGAACAGGTCGAGGCTAATGAAAAACTGTTTTTT
CASSQEQVEANEKLFF
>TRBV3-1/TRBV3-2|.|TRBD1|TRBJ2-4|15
TGTGCCAGCAGCCACACAGGGGGCTCAAAAAACATTCAGTACTTC
CASSHTGGSKNIQYF
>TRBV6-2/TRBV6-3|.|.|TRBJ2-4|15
TGTGCCAGCAGTTACTCTTCATTAGCCAAAAACATTCAGTACTTC
CASSYSSLAKNIQYF
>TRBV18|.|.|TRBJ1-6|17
TGTGCCAGCTCACTTGAACCACCTAGCTCCTATAATTCACCCCTCCACTTT
CASSLEPPSSYNSPLHF
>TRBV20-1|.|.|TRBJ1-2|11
TGCAGTGCTACAGGGCAGTATGGCTACACCTTC
CSATGQYGYTF
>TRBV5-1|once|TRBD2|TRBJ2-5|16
TGCGCCAGCAGCTTGCTACTAGCGGGGGGTCAAGAGACCCAGTACTTC
CASSLLLAGGQETQYF
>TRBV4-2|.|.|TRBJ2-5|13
TGTGCCAGCAGCCAAGACAGGGGTGAGACCCAGTACTTC
CASSQDRGETQYF
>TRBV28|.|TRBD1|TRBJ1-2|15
TGTGCCAGCAGGGTACCGGGACAGGGAATTAATGGCTACACCTTC
CASRVPGQGINGYTF
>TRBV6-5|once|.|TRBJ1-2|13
TGTGCCAGCAGTTACGGGGCAACGCAGGGCTACACCTTC
CASSYGATQGYTF
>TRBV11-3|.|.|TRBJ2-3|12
TGTGCCAGCAGCTTACACACAGATACGCAGTATTTT
CASSLHTDTQYF
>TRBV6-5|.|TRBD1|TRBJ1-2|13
TGTGCCAGCAAGGACAGGCCTAACTATGGCTACACCTTC
CASKDRPNYGYTF
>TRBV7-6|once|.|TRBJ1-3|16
TGTGCCAGCAGCTTAGTCGCTTCAGTCTCTGGAAACACCATATATTTT
CASSLVASVSGNTIYF
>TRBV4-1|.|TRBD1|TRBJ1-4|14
TGCGCCAGCAGCCAACAGGGGGCGGTTGAAAAACTGTTTTTT
CASSQQGAVEKLFF
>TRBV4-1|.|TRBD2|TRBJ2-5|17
TGCGCCAGCAGCCAGGGTCCTAGCGGGGGGGCAGGGGAGACCCAGTACTTC
CASSQGPSGGAGETQYF
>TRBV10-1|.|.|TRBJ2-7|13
TGCGCCAGCAGTGAAGGCGGCTCCTACGAGCAGTACTTC
CASSEGGSYEQYF
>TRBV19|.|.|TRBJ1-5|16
TGTGCCAGTAGTATAGTTTTCCCCTCTGGCAATCAGCCCCAGCATTTT
CASSIVFPSGNQPQHF
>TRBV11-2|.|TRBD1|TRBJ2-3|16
TGTGCCAGCAGCTTAAGAGTGGGACAGACCACAGATACGCAGTATTTT
CASSLRVGQTTDTQYF
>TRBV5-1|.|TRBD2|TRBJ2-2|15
TGCGCCAGCAGCCGGACTAGCGGGAACACCGGGGAGCTGTTTTTT
CASSRTSGNTGELFF
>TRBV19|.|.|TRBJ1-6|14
TGTGCCAGTAGTATGGGAGGGGAAGGTTCACCCCTCCACTTT
CASSMGGEGSPLHF
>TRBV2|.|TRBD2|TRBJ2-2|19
TGTGCCAGCAGTCCGACCCGACTAGCGGGGGGGCCGGACACCGGGGAGCTGTTTTTT
CASSPTRLAGGPDTGELFF
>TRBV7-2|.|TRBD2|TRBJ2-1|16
TGTGCCAGCAGCCCTCGGGGGGTAGCGGGGGACAATGAGCAGTTCTTC
CASSPRGVAGDNEQFF
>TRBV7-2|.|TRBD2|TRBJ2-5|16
TGTGCCAGCAGCTTAACTAGCGGGGGGTGGTCGGAGACCCAGTACTTC
CASSLTSGGWSETQYF
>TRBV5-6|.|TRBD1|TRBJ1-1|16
TGTGCCAGCAGCTCCGACAGGGGGCGGCCGAACACTGAAGCTTTCTTT
CASSSDRGRPNTEAFF
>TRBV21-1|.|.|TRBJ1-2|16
TGTGCCAGCAGCATCCGACAAATGGGACAGGGAGGCGGCTACACCTTC
CASSIRQMGQGGGYTF
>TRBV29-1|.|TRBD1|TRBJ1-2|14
TGCAGCGTTGAAGTCCCAGGGGGTAGCTATGGCTACACCTTC
CSVEVPGGSYGYTF
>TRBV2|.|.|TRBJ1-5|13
TGTGCCAGCACCACCCGGGGTAATCAGCCCCAGCATTTT
CASTTRGNQPQHF
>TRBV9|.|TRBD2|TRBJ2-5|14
TGTGCCAGCAGCGTAGGACCGCGGGGGGAGACCCAGTACTTC
CASSVGPRGETQYF
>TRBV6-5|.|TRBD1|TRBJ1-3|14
TGTGCCAGCAGTTACGGGACAGGGAGTGACACCATATATTTT
CASSYGTGSDTIYF
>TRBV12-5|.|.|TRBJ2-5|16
TGTGCTAGTGGTTTGGTACTCGGGACAAGGCATGAGACCCAGTACTTC
CASGLVLGTRHETQYF
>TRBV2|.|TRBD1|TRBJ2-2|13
TGTGCCAGCAGTGAAAGGGGGCGCGGGGAGCTGTTTTTT
CASSERGRGELFF
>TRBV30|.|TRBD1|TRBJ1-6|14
TGTGCCTGGAGCCGGGACAGGGGGAATTCACCCCTCCACTTT
CAWSRDRGNSPLHF
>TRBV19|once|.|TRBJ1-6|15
TGTGCCAGTAATGCCCAGCTGTCGCGGGGTTCACCCCTCCACTTT
CASNAQLSRGSPLHF